This T cell receptor beta chain was found in a study of T cell repertoires in cytomegalovirus infection. Study-level background: It was the public TCR beta signatures that indicated both CMV infection and matching HLA type.

General study points: CMV-specific TCR beta clonotypes restricted by HLA-C were the ones dominating the ex vivo response. Pooled public TCR beta family frequency picked out CMV carriers with the relevant HLA.

The germline gives CDR1 MNHNS, CDR2 SASEGT. The CDR3 spans 14 residues. The germline V and J ends were trimmed by 3 bases and 6 bases, with 15 bases remaining between them. This clonotype appeared a few times. No antigen is known for it. TCRdb re-called the reads with MiXCR, one entry per CDR3 protein. Of around 330,000 distinct CDR3 sequences in the sample, roughly a sixth were seen once. The chain recombines TRBV6-1 with TRBJ2-7; D possibly corresponds to TRBD1 (5 bases). Material for sequencing was PBMCs. The TCR comes from a human donor in good health (CMV status not recorded). Some clones in this sample may be carry-over from other donors' samples. CDR3 bases: TGTGCCAGCAGTGACCCTCAGGGAAGGGGCGAGCAGTACTTC. This sequence encodes CASSDPQGRGEQYF.